Listed below are T cell receptor beta chains from one sample, sequenced in a study of tumor-infiltrating lymphocytes in oesophageal squamous cell carcinoma. In TCRdb, the PCR reads were re-called with MiXCR into one record per CDR3 protein. This repertoire shows 15,000 to 20,000 distinct CDR3 sequences, about 46% found once; its top ten account for 20% to 25%. Specimen: esophageal tumor tissue. The receptor set was obtained from a male donor with esophageal squamous cell carcinoma. Each CDR3 is given with its conserved first and last residue. The D gene is left open where the match is weak.

v_gene | len | d_gene | CDR3aa
TRBV5-1 | 15 | TRBD2 | CASSPAGGETGELFF
TRBV7-6 | 14 | . | CASSLAGTYNEQFF
TRBV2 | 17 | . | CASRSSGGGPGTDTQYF
TRBV7-3 | 17 | TRBD2 | CASSLTALGREGYEQFF
TRBV15 | 14 | . | CATSSEGVSYEQYF
TRBV7-2 | 13 | . | CASSNAAAETQYF
TRBV7-2 | 17 | TRBD2 | CASSSRGTPSGGNEQFF
TRBV19 | 17 | . | CASSLGTSRSGANVLTF
TRBV7-2 | 16 | . | CASTQKVGVGYNEQFF
TRBV11-2 | 15 | . | CASSFRGGSTDTQYF
TRBV7-7 | 13 | . | CASMYGANTEAFF
TRBV7-4 | 14 | . | CASSLITGTGELFF
TRBV29-1 | 14 | TRBD1 | CSVDRGQGNEKLFF
TRBV7-2 | 13 | . | CASSPGPTGELFF
TRBV7-2 | 17 | TRBD1 | CASIPGQGATGANVLTF
TRBV20-1 | 17 | . | CSAREASRGALTGELFF
TRBV7-8 | 13 | . | CASRSGTHYEQYF
TRBV7-2 | 16 | TRBD1 | CASSSTRQGSYNEQFF
TRBV9 | 16 | TRBD2 | CASSVAVASGYNEQYF
TRBV7-2 | 14 | . | CASSSVASTDTQYF
TRBV7-6 | 14 | . | CASSLGGVGETQYF
TRBV28 | 13 | . | CASSFMWNQPQHF
TRBV7-9 | 15 | . | CASSLVLPNTGELYF
TRBV12-3/TRBV12-4 | 14 | . | CASSFGGGGDTQYF
TRBV27 | 15 | . | CASSAGTVEAYEQYF
TRBV7-2 | 17 | TRBD2 | CASSSLEGLAVYNEQYF
TRBV9 | 16 | TRBD1 | CASSVATGAGANVLTF
TRBV27 | 15 | TRBD1 | CASSSPGTALGEQYF
TRBV7-6 | 15 | . | CASSLAPAPDTEAFF
TRBV7-3 | 15 | TRBD2 | CASSSYSGGYNEQFF
TRBV7-2 | 14 | . | CASSLGTGSVEQFF
TRBV7-8 | 17 | TRBD2 | CASSFVAGTSGSYEQFF
TRBV7-2 | 18 | TRBD1 | CASSFGAWTGDLGDEQYF
TRBV7-3 | 15 | . | CASSLKFLGYNEQFF
TRBV6-6 | 12 | . | CASQGSNEKLFF
TRBV7-8 | 17 | TRBD2 | CASSLGLAGAGANVLTF
TRBV6-2/TRBV6-3 | 13 | TRBD2 | CASWRGETYEQYF
TRBV7-3 | 15 | . | CASSLSGPGADTQYF
TRBV4-1 | 18 | TRBD1 | CASSQDILDRGGSYEQYF
TRBV28 | 16 | . | CASRGQGEPMNTEAFF
TRBV7-8 | 14 | . | CASSLTSRGETQYF
TRBV7-9 | 14 | TRBD2 | CASVGGSNTGELFF
TRBV5-6 | 13 | . | CASSWGRTGEQFF
TRBV19 | 15 | . | CASSIAVYSNQPQHF
TRBV10-3 | 14 | . | CAISETGTGNTIYF
TRBV4-2 | 16 | TRBD1 | CASSQQGAHSNQPQHF
TRBV6-1 | 15 | . | CASSYRQLSYNEQFF
TRBV19 | 16 | . | CASSISSHPSTGELFF
TRBV7-9 | 15 | . | CASSFRLSGANVLTF
TRBV6-1 | 13 | . | CASRGEVGGPQHF